Presented here are 4 T cell receptor beta chains from one specimen sequenced in a study of Ad26.COV2.S vaccination and SARS-CoV-2 variants. Libraries were prepared by immunoSEQ multiplex PCR; TCRdb keeps only in-frame clonotypes and omits some of them. There are under 95,000 clones in the sample; about four fifths occur only once, and about 15% lies in the top ten. This sample comprised peripheral blood, obtained after recovery from COVID-19. Every receptor here comes from a human donor who had recovered from COVID-19.

The chain links TRBV5-4 to TRBJ1-1, with D possibly being TRBD1 (5 bases). Germline V gives CDR1 SGHNT, CDR2 YYREEE (reference sequence). This CDR3 is 15 amino acids long. V was trimmed by 1 base and J by 4 bases, leaving 14 bases between them. CDR3 DNA sequence: TGTGCCAGCAGCTTGATGGGGGGTTGGGGCACTGAAGCTTTCTTT. Protein sequence: CASSLMGGWGTEAFF.

The V gene is TRBV28, the J gene TRBJ1-5; the D is unclear. This CDR3 contains 16 residues. CDR1 MDHEN and CDR2 SYDVKM come from the germline V gene. V was cut by 4 bases and J by 1 base, with 14 bases left in between. CDR3 DNA sequence: TGTGCCAGCAGTTCCCACCAAGCGGGGAGCAATCAGCCCCAGCATTTT. Its protein product is CASSSHQAGSNQPQHF.

This chain uses TRBV4-3 with TRBJ2-7, with a weak D call TRBD2 (5 bases). Trimming left V 1 base short and J 6 bases short, with 13 bases between. CDR3 length: 14 amino acids. CDR1 is LGHNA, CDR2 YSLEER, per germline. CDR3: CASSQGPGNSEQYF. The CDR3 nucleotides are TGCGCCAGCAGCCAAGGTCCGGGGAATAGCGAGCAGTACTTC.

The chain combines TRBV5-1 with TRBJ2-2, with D possibly being TRBD2 (7 bases). With 1 base removed from V and 8 bases from J, the gap between germline ends came to 18 bases. The CDR3 length is 16 residues. The germline V gene encodes CDR1 SGHRS and CDR2 YFSETQ. CDR3 loop: CASSLSFSAGAGELFF. DNA for the CDR3: TGCGCCAGCAGCTTGAGTTTTTCGGCGGGGGCTGGGGAGCTGTTTTTT.